The 18 T cell receptor beta chains presented below share a single source sample, sequenced in a study of monozygotic twins with inflammatory bowel disease. With the 5' RACE reads reprocessed, TCRdb shows one record per CDR3 protein and no DNA. This repertoire includes around 380,000 distinct CDR3 sequences. Material for sequencing was blood. The receptors were gathered from a human donor with ulcerative colitis or Crohn's disease, or a healthy co-twin of an affected twin (not recorded which).

The chain links TRBV12-3 or TRBV12-4 to TRBJ1-2; absent DNA, TCRdb's TRBD1 call cannot be checked. The CDR3 runs to 14 residues. CDR3 in amino acids: CASGGGQPYYGYTF.

The chain carries TRBV12-3 or TRBV12-4 and TRBJ2-2; there is no DNA to check the TCRdb D call of TRBD2. The length of the CDR3 is 14 residues. The CDR3 loop is CASSSRHNTGELFF.

The chain links TRBV30 to TRBJ2-2; TCRdb's assignment of TRBD2 cannot be checked, as there is no DNA. From germline, CDR1 is GTSNPN and CDR2 SVGIG (reference sequence). CDR3 length equals 14 residues. The CDR3: CAWSVVSGTGELFF.

V and J are TRBV3-1 and TRBJ2-7; the D call of TRBD1 rests on TCRdb alone, since no DNA is present to check it. Germline-derived CDR1 and CDR2 are LGHDT and YNNKEL (reference sequence). This CDR3 contains 16 residues. Here the CDR3 reads CASSHGVRQGADEQYF.

The chain has TRBV28 and TRBJ2-1; TCRdb's D gene call, TRBD2, goes unchecked for lack of DNA. The CDR3 loop spans 16 amino acids. Germline V lookup: CDR1 MDHEN, CDR2 SYDVKM. The CDR3 loop is CASSPLSGRAGSEQFF.

This rearrangement joins TRBV28 to TRBJ1-1; TCRdb's assignment of TRBD1 cannot be checked, as there is no DNA. This CDR3 spans 14 amino acids. From germline, CDR1 is MDHEN and CDR2 SYDVKM. CDR3 amino acids: CASSLSQTGNLAFF.

The rearrangement joins TRBV5-1 to TRBJ2-5; TCRdb outputs TRBD1, but without DNA this stays unchecked. The CDR3 contains 16 residues. CDR1 is SGHRS, CDR2 YFSETQ, per germline. This chain's CDR3 is CASSFEDFRGPETQYF. Using reference TRBV5-1 and TRBJ2-5 for the parts outside the CDR3, the full variable domain is KAGVTQTPRYLIKTRGQQVTLSCSPISGHRSVSWYQQTPGQGLQFLFEYFSETQRNKGNFPGRFSGRQFSNSRSEMNVSTLELGDSALYLCASSFEDFRGPETQYFGPGTRLLVL.

This chain uses TRBV7-9 with TRBJ2-1. CDR1 and CDR2 (germline): SEHNR, FQNEAQ (reference sequence). CDR3 length: 13 amino acids. The CDR3: CASSLPRWGEQFF.

The chain uses TRBV2 and TRBJ1-1; TCRdb selects TRBD1, and the lack of DNA leaves this call unchecked. Germline V CDR1 and CDR2: SNHLY, FYNNEI. CDR3 length equals 16 residues. The CDR3 is CASSEAVAFRGAEAFF.

The chain is built from TRBV3-1 and TRBJ2-1; TCRdb designates TRBD2, a call that cannot be tested without DNA. Germline loops: CDR1 LGHDT, CDR2 YNNKEL (reference sequence). There are 15 residues in the CDR3. The CDR3 protein is CASSPLAGVVDEQFF.

The gene calls are TRBV28 and TRBJ1-1; TCRdb returns TRBD1, unconfirmable since there is no DNA. From germline, CDR1 is MDHEN and CDR2 SYDVKM. The CDR3 totals 12 residues. The CDR3 is CASSFGGLEAFF.

The genes are TRBV28 and TRBJ2-1; no DNA is available, so the TRBD1 call from TCRdb remains unchecked. The CDR3 loop spans 14 amino acids. The germline CDR1 and CDR2 sequences are MDHEN and SYDVKM. The chain's CDR3 is CASSLQGSYNEQFF.

The chain links TRBV11-2 to TRBJ1-5. The CDR3 contains 15 residues. In germline, CDR1 is SGHAT, CDR2 FQNNGV. The CDR3 loop is CASSLTHSGNQPQHF.

CDR3 protein: CASRNEGGGGYTF. The chain joins TRBV7-9 to TRBJ1-2; TCRdb names TRBD1, which stays unverified in the absence of DNA. The CDR3 is 13 residues long. Looked up from germline, CDR1 is SEHNR and CDR2 is FQNEAQ (reference sequence).

The V and J genes are TRBV5-1 and TRBJ2-7. CDR3 length: 15 amino acids. Germline CDR1 SGHRS, CDR2 YFSETQ. The CDR3 sequence: CASSLGRGRYYEQYF.

This chain links TRBV28 with TRBJ2-7; TCRdb gives TRBD1 as the D gene, but with no DNA this cannot be confirmed. CDR1 is MDHEN, CDR2 SYDVKM, per germline. The CDR3 totals 17 residues. The CDR3 here is CASSFSRGKGMGYEQYF.

V usage is TRBV4-3 and J usage is TRBJ2-7. CDR3 size: 14 residues. The V gene's germline CDR1 is LGHNA and CDR2 YSLEER. CDR3 region: CASSPSQGSFEQYF.

The gene calls are TRBV4-2 and TRBJ1-4. CDR1 is LGHNA and CDR2 is YNFKEQ in the germline V gene. CDR3 size: 14 residues. Here the CDR3 reads CASSPGSINEKLFF.